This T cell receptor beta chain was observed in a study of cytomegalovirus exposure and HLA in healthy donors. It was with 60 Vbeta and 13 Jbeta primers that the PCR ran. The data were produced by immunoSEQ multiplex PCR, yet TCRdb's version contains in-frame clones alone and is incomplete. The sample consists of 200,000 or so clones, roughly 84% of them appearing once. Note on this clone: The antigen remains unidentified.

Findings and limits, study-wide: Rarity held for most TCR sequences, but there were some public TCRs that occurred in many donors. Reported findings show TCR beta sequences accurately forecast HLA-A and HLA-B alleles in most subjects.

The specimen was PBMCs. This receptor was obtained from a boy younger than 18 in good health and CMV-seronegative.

The CDR3 DNA reads TGTGCCAGCGGGACAGGGGGCGCAGATACGCAGTATTTT. Its protein is CASGTGGADTQYF. The chain links TRBV6-4 to TRBJ2-3; 12 bases match TRBD1. In germline, CDR1 is MRHNA, CDR2 SNTAGT. The ends lost 8 bases at V and 4 bases at J; junction bases unmatched: 1. CDR3 size: 13 residues.